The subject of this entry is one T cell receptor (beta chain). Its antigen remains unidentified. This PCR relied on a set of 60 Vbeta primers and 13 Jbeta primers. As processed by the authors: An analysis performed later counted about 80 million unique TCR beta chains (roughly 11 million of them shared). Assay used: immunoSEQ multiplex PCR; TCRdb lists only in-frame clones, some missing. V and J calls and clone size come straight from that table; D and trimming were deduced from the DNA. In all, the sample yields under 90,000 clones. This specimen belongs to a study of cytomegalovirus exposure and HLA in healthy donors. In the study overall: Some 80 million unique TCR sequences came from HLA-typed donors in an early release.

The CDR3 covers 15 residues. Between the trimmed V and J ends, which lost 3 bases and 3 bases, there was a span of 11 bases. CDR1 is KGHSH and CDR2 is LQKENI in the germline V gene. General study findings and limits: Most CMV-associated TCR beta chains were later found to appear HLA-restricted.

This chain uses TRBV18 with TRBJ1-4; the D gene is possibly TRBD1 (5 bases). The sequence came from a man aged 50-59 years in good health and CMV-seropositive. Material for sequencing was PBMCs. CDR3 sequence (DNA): TGTGCCAGCTCACCCCCAGGGTCGCCTAATGAAAAACTGTTTTTT. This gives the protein CASSPPGSPNEKLFF.